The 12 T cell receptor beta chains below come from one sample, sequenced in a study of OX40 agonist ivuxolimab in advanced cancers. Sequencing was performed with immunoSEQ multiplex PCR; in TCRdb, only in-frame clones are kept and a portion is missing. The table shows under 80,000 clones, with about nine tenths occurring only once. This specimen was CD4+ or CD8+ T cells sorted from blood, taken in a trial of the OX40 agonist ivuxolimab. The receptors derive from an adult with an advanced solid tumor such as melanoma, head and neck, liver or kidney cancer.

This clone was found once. The CDR3 sequence is CASSPEANTGELFF. The CDR3 DNA follows: TGTGCCAGCTCACCAGAGGCGAACACCGGGGAGCTGTTTTTT. J is TRBJ2-2 and V is TRBV18; D unclear. Trimming took 2 bases from V and 0 from J, leaving 4 bases between them. This CDR3 is 14 amino acids long. CDR1 and CDR2 (germline): KGHSH, LQKENI.

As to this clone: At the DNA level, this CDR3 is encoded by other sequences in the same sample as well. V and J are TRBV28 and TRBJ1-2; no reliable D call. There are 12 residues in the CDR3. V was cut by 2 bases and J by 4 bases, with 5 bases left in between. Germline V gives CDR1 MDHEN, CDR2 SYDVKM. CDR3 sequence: CASSLSGYGYTF. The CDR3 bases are TGTGCCAGCAGTTTAAGCGGCTATGGCTACACCTTC.

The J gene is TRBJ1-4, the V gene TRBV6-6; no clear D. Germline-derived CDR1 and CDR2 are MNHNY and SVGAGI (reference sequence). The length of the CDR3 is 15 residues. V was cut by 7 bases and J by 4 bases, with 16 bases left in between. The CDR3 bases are TGTGCCAGCAAAGGGTTGGAGACGAGTAATGAAAAACTGTTTTTT. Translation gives CASKGLETSNEKLFF.

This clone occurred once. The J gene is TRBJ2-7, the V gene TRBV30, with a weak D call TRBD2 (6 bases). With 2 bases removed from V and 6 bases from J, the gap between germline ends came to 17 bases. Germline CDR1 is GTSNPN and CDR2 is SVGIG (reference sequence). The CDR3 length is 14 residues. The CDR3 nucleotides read TGTGCCTGGAGTCGTCGGGGGTATTCGGGCGAGCAGTACTTC. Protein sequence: CAWSRRGYSGEQYF.

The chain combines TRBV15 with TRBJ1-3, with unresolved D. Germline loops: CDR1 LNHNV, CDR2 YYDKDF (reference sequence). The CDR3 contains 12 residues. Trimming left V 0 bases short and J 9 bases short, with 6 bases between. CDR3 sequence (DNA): TGTGCCACCAGCAGAGATCCCTCCACCATATATTTT. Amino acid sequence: CATSRDPSTIYF.

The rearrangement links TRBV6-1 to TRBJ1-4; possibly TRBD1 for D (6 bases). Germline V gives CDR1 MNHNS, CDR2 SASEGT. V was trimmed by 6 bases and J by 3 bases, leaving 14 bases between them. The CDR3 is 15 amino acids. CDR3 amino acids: CASRDNRVPNEKLFF. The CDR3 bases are TGTGCCAGCAGAGACAACAGGGTCCCTAATGAAAAACTGTTTTTT.

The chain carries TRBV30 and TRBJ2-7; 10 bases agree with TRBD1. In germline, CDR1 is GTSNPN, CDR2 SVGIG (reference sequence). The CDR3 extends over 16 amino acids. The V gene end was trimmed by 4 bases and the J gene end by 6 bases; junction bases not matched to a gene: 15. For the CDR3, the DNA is TGTGCCTGGATCCCCCGGGGACAGGGGTTATCGGGCGAGCAGTACTTC. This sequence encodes CAWIPRGQGLSGEQYF.

CDR3 protein: CASSPGVTVYGYTF. The CDR3 DNA reads TGTGCCAGCTCACCCGGTGTGACCGTCTATGGCTACACCTTC. This sequence joins TRBV18 and TRBJ1-2; no definite D call. The length of the CDR3 is 14 residues. Germline V gives CDR1 KGHSH, CDR2 LQKENI. The germline V and J ends were trimmed by 3 bases and 4 bases, with 12 bases remaining between them. Complete variable domain (other parts from reference TRBV18 and TRBJ1-2): NAGVMQNPRHLVRRRGQEARLRCSPMKGHSHVYWYRQLPEEGLKFMVYLQKENIIDESGMPKERFSAEFPKEGPSILRIQQVVRGDSAAYFCASSPGVTVYGYTFGSGTRLTVV.

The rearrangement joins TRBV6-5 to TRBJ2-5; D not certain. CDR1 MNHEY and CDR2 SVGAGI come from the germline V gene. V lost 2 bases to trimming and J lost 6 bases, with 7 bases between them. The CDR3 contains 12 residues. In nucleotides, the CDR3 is TGTGCCAGCAGTTACGGGGATAAGACCCAGTACTTC. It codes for CASSYGDKTQYF.

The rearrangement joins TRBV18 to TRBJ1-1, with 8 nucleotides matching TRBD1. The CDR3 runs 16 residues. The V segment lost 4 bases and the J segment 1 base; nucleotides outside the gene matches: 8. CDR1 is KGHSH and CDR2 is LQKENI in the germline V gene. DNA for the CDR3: TGTGCCAGCTCACGCGACAGGGGCCTCTCGAACACTGAAGCTTTCTTT. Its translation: CASSRDRGLSNTEAFF.

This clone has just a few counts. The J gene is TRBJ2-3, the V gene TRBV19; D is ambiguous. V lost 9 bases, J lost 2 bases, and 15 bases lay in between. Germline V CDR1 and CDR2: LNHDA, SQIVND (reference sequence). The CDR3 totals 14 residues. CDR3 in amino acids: CASAARIDTDTQYF. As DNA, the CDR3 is TGTGCCAGCGCCGCACGGATCGACACAGATACGCAGTATTTT. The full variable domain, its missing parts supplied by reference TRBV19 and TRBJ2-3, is DGGITQSPKYLFRKEGQNVTLSCEQNLNHDAMYWYRQDPGQGLRLIYYSQIVNDFQKGDIAEGYSVSREKKESFPLTVTSAQKNPTAFYLCASAARIDTDTQYFGPGTRLTVL.

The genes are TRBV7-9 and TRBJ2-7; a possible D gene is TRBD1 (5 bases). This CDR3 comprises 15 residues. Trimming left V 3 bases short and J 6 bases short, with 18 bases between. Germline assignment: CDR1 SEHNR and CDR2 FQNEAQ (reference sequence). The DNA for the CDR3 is TGTGCCAGCAGCTTCTCGTCTGGGGCCCGTGGCGAGCAGTACTTC. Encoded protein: CASSFSSGARGEQYF.